This record covers a single T cell receptor beta chain. The antigen is undetermined. The source of the sample is a study of T-cell memory formation after mild COVID-19. Broader study findings: Largely, contracting CD4+ clones fell within CM and EM, and contracting CD8+ clones within EMRA. Clones that shrank (day 15 to 85) were balanced CD4/CD8, whereas later expanders leaned CD4+. Some clones that responded were present in memory (sampled pre-infection), which suggests cross-reactive memory joined.

Germline assignment: CDR1 GTSNPN and CDR2 SVGIG (reference sequence). The CDR3 is 15 residues long. The trim removed 5 bases at V and 4 bases at J, leaving 7 bases unmatched. TCRdb passed the 5' RACE reads through MiXCR, listing each CDR3 protein once. The sample has roughly 450,000 distinct CDR3 sequences, 15% to 20% seen once. The chain couples TRBV30 to TRBJ2-1; TRBD2 matches at 11 bases. This clonotype was sampled from an adult woman who had mild COVID-19 (a few samples of this study predate the infection). Cell type and time point are not known. Specimen: PBMCs or a T cell subset sorted from them (not recorded which). Here the CDR3 reads CAWVEGTSGYNEQFF. In DNA form, the CDR3 reads TGTGCCTGGGTGGAGGGGACTAGCGGATACAATGAGCAGTTCTTC.